This T cell receptor (beta chain) was retrieved from a study of CD8 T cells in acute hepatitis C reinfection. Findings of the study overall: Diversity was high, without significant differences between resolver and chronic groups. Preferential TRBV04 and TRBV06 usage appeared in all groups and was not explained by the naive pool.

Time point indicated: naive CD8 control sorted from an acute-time-point sample. Some clones are missing from TCRdb's copy, which holds only in-frame ones; the method was immunoSEQ multiplex PCR. The table has tens of thousands of clones, around nine tenths seen once. This CDR3 has 15 residues. Germline V CDR1 and CDR2: SGHAT, FQNNGV. Trimming shortened V by 1 base and J by 2 bases, and 12 bases separated the two germline ends. Regarding this clone: The antigen is undetermined.

This sequence was found in a man younger than 45 with chronic hepatitis C. This chain uses TRBV11-2 with TRBJ2-7; tentative D call: TRBD1 (5 bases). The sample consisted of naive CD8+ T cells from PBMCs. CDR3 sequence reads: CASSLGIGVAYEQYF. CDR3 DNA: TGTGCCAGCAGCTTAGGCATAGGGGTGGCCTACGAGCAGTACTTC. Full variable domain (remainder filled in from reference TRBV11-2 and TRBJ2-7): EAGVAQSPRYKIIEKRQSVAFWCNPISGHATLYWYQQILGQGPKLLIQFQNNGVVDDSQLPKDRFSAERLKGVDSTLKIQPAKLEDSAVYLCASSLGIGVAYEQYFGPGTRLTVT.